A selection of T cell receptor beta chains follows, all from one sample in a study of shared clonotypes between healthy human individuals. This table comes from immunoSEQ multiplex PCR, and its TCRdb copy is limited to in-frame clones, with some not included. Counted here are around 2,100,000 clones, about 95% occurring once; the ten biggest clones make up 1.2%. Sequencing used naive CD8+ T cells sorted from blood. These receptors were collected from a man younger than 35 in good health. Each CDR3 is given with its conserved first and last residue. A D gene is named only where the DNA matches it firmly. Only some rows state a clone size, as once, few, many or a class for expanded clones.

D,J,length,size,V,DNA,CDR3
NA,TRBJ2-7,14,NA,TRBV5-6,TGTGCCAGCAGCTTAAGAATAACGCACTACGAGCAGTACTTC,CASSLRITHYEQYF
NA,TRBJ2-3,14,NA,TRBV9,TGTGCCAGCAGCGTAGAGCCTAGCCCAGATACGCAGTATTTT,CASSVEPSPDTQYF
NA,TRBJ2-3,12,NA,TRBV30,TGTGCCTGGACAGCGGTCGCAGATACGCAGTATTTT,CAWTAVADTQYF
NA,TRBJ1-1,14,NA,TRBV2,TGTGCCAGCAGGATGGGTCAGGCTGAGACTGAAGCTTTCTTT,CASRMGQAETEAFF
TRBD1,TRBJ2-7,15,NA,TRBV5-1,TGCGCCAGCAGCTCGTCGGGACAGGGGACCTACGAGCAGTACTTC,CASSSSGQGTYEQYF
TRBD1,TRBJ1-2,14,NA,TRBV25-1,TGTGCCAGCGGGGGCAGGGGGCCTCTTGATGGCTACACCTTC,CASGGRGPLDGYTF
NA,TRBJ1-2,17,NA,TRBV4-3,TGCGCCAGCAGCCAATCAAGGGGGACGGAGCCTAACTATGGCTACACCTTC,CASSQSRGTEPNYGYTF
NA,TRBJ2-7,16,NA,TRBV27,TGTGCCAGCAGTTTATCGCGCGGTTCCGGCTCCTACGAGCAGTACTTC,CASSLSRGSGSYEQYF
TRBD1,TRBJ1-1,11,NA,TRBV29-1,TGCAGCGTGCAACAGGGGACTGAAGCTTTCTTT,CSVQQGTEAFF
NA,TRBJ2-3,14,once,TRBV7-8,TGTGCCAGCAGCTTATATCAGGGGAGGGAGACGCAGTATTTT,CASSLYQGRETQYF
TRBD2,TRBJ2-1,15,NA,TRBV6-5,TGTGCCAGCAGTACGGGGGGTAGCGGGAGCCATGAGCAGTTCTTC,CASSTGGSGSHEQFF
NA,TRBJ1-6,15,once,TRBV13,TGTGCCAGCAGCCCGTCAAACTGGGGGGACTCACCCCTCCACTTT,CASSPSNWGDSPLHF
TRBD2,TRBJ2-5,15,NA,TRBV7-9,TGTGCCAGCAGCCGGACTAGCGGGGGCCAAGAGACCCAGTACTTC,CASSRTSGGQETQYF
NA,TRBJ2-5,15,NA,TRBV5-4,TGTGCCAGCAGCTTCCGGCCTCGATCTCAAGAGACCCAGTACTTC,CASSFRPRSQETQYF
NA,TRBJ1-1,13,NA,TRBV5-6,TGTGCCAGCAGCTTCGGCTCGGGCACTGAAGCTTTCTTT,CASSFGSGTEAFF
TRBD2,TRBJ2-7,15,once,TRBV2,TGTGCCAGCAGTGAGGGGGGGGAGGGCCCCTACGAGCAGTACTTC,CASSEGGEGPYEQYF
NA,TRBJ2-5,13,NA,TRBV5-6,TGTGCCAGCAGCTTATTCCCCGGAGAGACCCAGTACTTC,CASSLFPGETQYF
TRBD1,TRBJ1-2,17,NA,TRBV7-9,TGTGCCAGCAGCATAATAGGATGGACAGGGGAGGACTATGGCTACACCTTC,CASSIIGWTGEDYGYTF
NA,TRBJ1-6,16,NA,TRBV27,TGTGCCAGCAGTGAACAAGGGGGTACCTATAATTCACCCCTCCACTTT,CASSEQGGTYNSPLHF
TRBD1,TRBJ1-1,15,NA,TRBV27,TGTGCCAGCAGTCCCCTGGGACAGGGGGACACTGAAGCTTTCTTT,CASSPLGQGDTEAFF
TRBD1,TRBJ1-2,13,few,TRBV2,TGTGCCAGCGGAGGACAGGACAACTATGGCTACACCTTC,CASGGQDNYGYTF
NA,TRBJ1-3,19,NA,TRBV2,TGTGCCAGCCGACAGATGAGCGGCGGGGGCCTCCACTCTGGAAACACCATATATTTT,CASRQMSGGGLHSGNTIYF
NA,TRBJ1-2,14,NA,TRBV6-5,TGTGCCAGCAGTTATTCCTGGACACCATATGGCTACACCTTC,CASSYSWTPYGYTF
TRBD1,TRBJ1-1,14,NA,TRBV19,TGTGCCAGTAGTATCGAGACAGGGGGCACTGAAGCTTTCTTT,CASSIETGGTEAFF
NA,TRBJ2-5,15,NA,TRBV6-6,TGTGCCAGCAGTTACGGACGGATGTACCAAGAGACCCAGTACTTC,CASSYGRMYQETQYF
NA,TRBJ2-7,16,NA,TRBV7-6,TGTGCCAGCACCCCCGGTCCGGAGGGGGCGGGATACGAGCAGTACTTC,CASTPGPEGAGYEQYF
NA,TRBJ2-1,15,NA,TRBV2,TGTGCCAGCTGGGGGTTGGGGGGCCGTAACAATGAGCAGTTCTTC,CASWGLGGRNNEQFF
NA,TRBJ1-2,13,NA,TRBV2,TGTGCCAGCAGTGACGGGCCTGGCTATGGCTACACCTTC,CASSDGPGYGYTF
TRBD2,TRBJ2-7,17,NA,TRBV15,TGTGCCACCGGACTATTAGCTATAGCGGGACCCTCCTACGAGCAGTACTTC,CATGLLAIAGPSYEQYF
TRBD1,TRBJ1-2,16,NA,TRBV7-9,TGTGCCAGCAGCGCGAACACAGGGGATATTAACTATGGCTACACCTTC,CASSANTGDINYGYTF
NA,TRBJ2-5,13,NA,TRBV10-2,TGCGCCAGCACCCAGGGTAGAGGGGAGACCCAGTACTTC,CASTQGRGETQYF
NA,TRBJ1-1,14,NA,TRBV15,TGTGCCACCAGCAAAGACAGCTTGATCACTGAAGCTTTCTTT,CATSKDSLITEAFF
NA,TRBJ2-7,15,NA,TRBV10-2,TGCGCCAGCAGACCCTACGAGGGGAGCTCCTACGAGCAGTACTTC,CASRPYEGSSYEQYF
TRBD1,TRBJ1-1,15,NA,TRBV25-1,TGTGCCAGCAGTGGAGTGGGACAGGGGAACCCTGAAGCTTTCTTT,CASSGVGQGNPEAFF
TRBD2,TRBJ2-2,17,NA,TRBV27,TGTGCCAGCAGTTTATTGGTGGGGCCGGGGGGCACCGGGGAGCTGTTTTTT,CASSLLVGPGGTGELFF
NA,TRBJ1-4,13,NA,TRBV6-5,TGTGCCAGCAGTTACCATGAAGGGGAAAAACTGTTTTTT,CASSYHEGEKLFF
NA,TRBJ2-1,13,NA,TRBV27,TGTGCCAGCCAGGACTTATCCAGTCTTGAGCAGTTCTTC,CASQDLSSLEQFF
TRBD1,TRBJ1-2,15,NA,TRBV7-8,TGTGCCAGCAGCATGGAGGGGGCGTCCGACTATGGCTACACCTTC,CASSMEGASDYGYTF
TRBD1,TRBJ1-3,15,NA,TRBV27,TGTGCCAGCAGCCGTACAGGGGGCTCTGGAAACACCATATATTTT,CASSRTGGSGNTIYF
NA,TRBJ1-1,13,NA,TRBV9,TGTGCCAGCAGCAGATACAGGAGCACTGAAGCTTTCTTT,CASSRYRSTEAFF